Listed here is a single T cell receptor (beta chain). What it recognizes is unknown. These data originate in a study of long-term antiretroviral therapy in people with HIV. Whole-study results and caveats: Diversity remained lower than transplant donor controls, even though it increased after ART.

Germline V gene lookup returns CDR1 LNHNV and CDR2 YYDKDF (reference sequence). The CDR3 consists of 14 residues. The V gene lost 3 bases and the J gene lost 1 base, with 9 bases spanning the gap. There were no participants with HIV treated outside the United States. The authors ran the immunoSEQ assay, v3.0, at survey level. The protocol was immunoSEQ multiplex PCR, while the TCRdb copy is restricted to in-frame clones and leaves out a portion. The data contain some 17,000 clones, around 81% of them singletons. This chain connects TRBV15 to TRBJ1-1, with a possible D match to TRBD1 (5 bases). This clonotype originated in a man aged 50 to 60 with HIV. The material was unsorted PBMCs, obtained 0.3 years before starting antiretroviral therapy. CDR3 amino acids: CATSRGTGNTEAFF. CDR3 DNA: TGTGCCACCAGCAGGGGGACCGGGAACACTGAAGCTTTCTTT.